These 16 T cell receptor beta chains originate from one sample sequenced in a study of long-term antiretroviral therapy in people with HIV. With survey level as its setting, the immunoSEQ assay was v3.0. Only in-frame clones appear in the TCRdb table, and some are missing; sequencing was by immunoSEQ multiplex PCR. The sample shows 20,000 to 25,000 clones, around four fifths of them seen only once. This material consisted of unsorted PBMCs, taken around 4 years after starting antiretroviral therapy. Source of these receptors: a man between 18 and 35 years old with HIV.

CDR3 in DNA: TGTGCCAGCTCCCCCGGGACAGAAGAGACCCAGTACTTC. Protein product: CASSPGTEETQYF. V usage is TRBV18 and J usage is TRBJ2-5; TRBD1 matches 7 bases. The V gene end was trimmed by 6 bases and the J gene end by 3 bases; junction bases not matched to a gene: 4. This CDR3 region has 13 residues. The germline V gene encodes CDR1 KGHSH and CDR2 LQKENI.

The V gene is TRBV7-9, the J gene TRBJ1-2, with a possible D match to TRBD1 (5 bases). The CDR3 runs 16 residues. V dropped 0 bases and J dropped 4 bases, with 15 bases sitting between them. Germline CDR1 and CDR2: SEHNR and FQNEAQ (reference sequence). CDR3 nucleotide sequence: TGTGCCAGCAGCTTAGCCGCGGGGGGTAGAGGCTATGGCTACACCTTC. Its translation: CASSLAAGGRGYGYTF.

The chain carries TRBV28 and TRBJ1-1; tentative D call: TRBD1 (6 bases). Looked up from germline, CDR1 is MDHEN and CDR2 is SYDVKM. This CDR3 has 13 amino acids. The V end lost 6 bases, the J end lost 3 bases, and 11 bases lay between the germline ends. DNA for the CDR3: TGTGCCAGCAGAAGACAGGTGGACACTGAAGCTTTCTTT. This codes for CASRRQVDTEAFF.

This chain connects TRBV6-1 to TRBJ1-4; D is possibly TRBD1 (5 bases). The CDR3 consists of 16 residues. Germline V lookup: CDR1 MNHNS, CDR2 SASEGT. The germline V and J ends were trimmed by 3 bases and 8 bases, with 19 bases remaining between them. The CDR3 DNA reads as TGTGCCAGCAGTGACGTGGCCGGGGCGTTAGTGGAAAAACTGTTTTTT. Protein: CASSDVAGALVEKLFF.

The genes are TRBV11-2 and TRBJ1-1; TRBD1 agrees at 10 bases. V dropped 5 bases and J dropped 4; count of bases not matched to a gene: 4. Germline loops: CDR1 SGHAT, CDR2 FQNNGV. CDR3 length: 14 residues. Here the CDR3 DNA reads TGTGCCAGCAGCATGACAGGGGGCGGCACTGAAGCTTTCTTT. Amino acids: CASSMTGGGTEAFF. Full variable domain (outside the CDR3, taken from reference TRBV11-2 and TRBJ1-1): EAGVAQSPRYKIIEKRQSVAFWCNPISGHATLYWYQQILGQGPKLLIQFQNNGVVDDSQLPKDRFSAERLKGVDSTLKIQPAKLEDSAVYLCASSMTGGGTEAFFGQGTRLTVV.

V and J are TRBV6-6 and TRBJ1-1; 8 bases line up with TRBD1. The junction had 5 bases not matched to a gene; V was cut back by 4 bases and J by 4 bases. CDR1 is MNHNY, CDR2 SVGAGI, per germline (reference sequence). The CDR3 has 14 amino acids. CDR3 sequence reads: CASSWTGLGTEAFF. The CDR3 region has the DNA TGTGCCAGCAGTTGGACAGGGTTGGGCACTGAAGCTTTCTTT.

This rearrangement joins TRBV29-1 to TRBJ2-1; D is ambiguous. V was pared by 3 bases and J by 8 bases, with 14 bases between. The CDR3 runs to 13 residues. In germline, CDR1 is SQVTM, CDR2 ANQGSEA. In nucleotides, the CDR3 is TGCAGCGTTGATAGGGCTCCTGGGGATGAGCAGTTCTTC. It encodes CSVDRAPGDEQFF.

The chain links TRBV19 to TRBJ1-5; D is unresolved. This CDR3 has 16 amino acids. Trimming stripped 9 bases from V and 7 bases from J, with 25 bases between. CDR1 is LNHDA, CDR2 SQIVND, per germline (reference sequence). This chain's CDR3 is CASIDLLDRGGQPQHF. DNA for the CDR3: TGTGCCAGCATCGACCTCCTTGACCGGGGAGGCCAGCCCCAGCATTTT. The full variable domain, in which reference TRBV19 and TRBJ1-5 provide the parts outside the CDR3, is DGGITQSPKYLFRKEGQNVTLSCEQNLNHDAMYWYRQDPGQGLRLIYYSQIVNDFQKGDIAEGYSVSREKKESFPLTVTSAQKNPTAFYLCASIDLLDRGGQPQHFGDGTRLSIL.

This chain connects TRBV5-1 to TRBJ2-5, with D hard to call. Trimming took off 2 bases at V and 5 bases at J, with 13 bases between the two ends. The CDR3 sequence is 14 residues long. CDR1 is SGHRS, CDR2 YFSETQ, per germline. The CDR3 DNA is TGCGCCAGCAGCTTAAGCGCCGTCTGGGAGACCCAGTACTTC. Amino acid sequence: CASSLSAVWETQYF.

V and J are TRBV6-6 and TRBJ1-1, with 9 bases that match TRBD1. The CDR3 contains 13 residues. With V trimmed by 6 bases and J by 5 bases, 4 bases remained unmatched. From germline, CDR1 is MNHNY and CDR2 SVGAGI (reference sequence). The CDR3 sequence is CASSLQGATEAFF. The CDR3 coding sequence is TGTGCCAGCAGCTTACAGGGGGCGACTGAAGCTTTCTTT.

V gene TRBV2 combines with J gene TRBJ2-3; 7 positions agree with TRBD2. V was pared by 8 bases and J by 3 bases, with 11 bases of the junction left unmatched. The CDR3 has 15 residues. Germline V gene data show CDR1 as SNHLY and CDR2 as FYNNEI. CDR3 in amino acids: CASDGEGYGTDTQYF. CDR3 nucleotides: TGTGCCAGCGATGGGGAGGGGTATGGGACAGATACGCAGTATTTT.

This chain joins TRBV28 and TRBJ2-1; maybe TRBD2 (6 bases). The CDR3 is made up of 15 amino acids. Per the germline V gene, CDR1 is MDHEN and CDR2 is SYDVKM. Trimming left V 6 bases short and J 4 bases short, with 16 bases between. CDR3 coding DNA: TGTGCCAGCAGCCCCGAGGGTAGCGGTTACAATGAGCAGTTCTTC. Amino acids: CASSPEGSGYNEQFF.

The J gene is TRBJ2-3, the V gene TRBV9, with TRBD2 identical over 11 bases. Unmatched junction bases numbered 6, after V lost 1 base and J lost 2 bases. The CDR3 runs to 17 residues. Germline assignment: CDR1 SGDLS and CDR2 YYNGEE. CDR3 in DNA: TGTGCCAGCAGCGTATGGGATAGCGGGGGGGACACAGATACGCAGTATTTT. Encoded protein: CASSVWDSGGDTDTQYF.

This chain links TRBV9 with TRBJ2-3; TRBD1 might be the D (6 bases). V was pared by 0 bases and J by 6 bases, with 11 bases between. This CDR3 is built from 14 residues. Germline V lookup: CDR1 SGDLS, CDR2 YYNGEE. CDR3 protein: CASSVAYRGDTQYF. As DNA, the CDR3 is TGTGCCAGCAGCGTAGCGTATAGGGGGGATACGCAGTATTTT. The whole variable domain, filled in from reference TRBV9 and TRBJ2-3, reads DSGVTQTPKHLITATGQRVTLRCSPRSGDLSVYWYQQSLDQGLQFLIQYYNGEERAKGNILERFSAQQFPDLHSELNLSSLELGDSALYFCASSVAYRGDTQYFGPGTRLTVL.

The rearrangement links TRBV4-1 to TRBJ2-2; D unclear. The CDR3 contains 12 residues. V was clipped by 6 bases and J by 4 bases, with 6 bases between them. The germline gives CDR1 MGHRA, CDR2 YSYEKL. CDR3 sequence (DNA): TGCGCCAGCAGGGGCCGCACCGGGGAGCTGTTTTTT. Translated, it gives CASRGRTGELFF.

This chain's CDR3 is CARQQGLGATNEKLFF. Written as DNA, the CDR3 is TGTGCCAGACAACAGGGCCTGGGAGCAACTAATGAAAAACTGTTTTTT. The V and J genes are TRBV2 and TRBJ1-4; the D gene is possibly TRBD1 (6 bases). Trimming left V 9 bases short and J 0 bases short, with 17 bases between. Germline lookup yields CDR1 SNHLY and CDR2 FYNNEI. The length of the CDR3 is 16 residues.